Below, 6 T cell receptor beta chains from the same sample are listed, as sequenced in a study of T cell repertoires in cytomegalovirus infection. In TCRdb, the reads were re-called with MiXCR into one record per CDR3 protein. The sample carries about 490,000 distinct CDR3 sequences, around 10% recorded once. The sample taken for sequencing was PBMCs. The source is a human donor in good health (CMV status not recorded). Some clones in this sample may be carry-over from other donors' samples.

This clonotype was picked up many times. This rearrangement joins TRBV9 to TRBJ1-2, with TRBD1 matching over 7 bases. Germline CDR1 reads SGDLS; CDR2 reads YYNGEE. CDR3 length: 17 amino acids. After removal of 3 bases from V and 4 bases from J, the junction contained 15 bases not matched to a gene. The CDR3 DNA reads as TGTGCCAGCAGCGCCCCGGAGCCTACAGGGGTGGGCTATGGCTACACCTTC. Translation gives CASSAPEPTGVGYGYTF.

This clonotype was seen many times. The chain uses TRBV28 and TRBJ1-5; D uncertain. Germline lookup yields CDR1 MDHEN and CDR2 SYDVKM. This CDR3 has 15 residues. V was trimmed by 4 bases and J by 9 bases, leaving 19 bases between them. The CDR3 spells CASSSMGGVNGPQHF. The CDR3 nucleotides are TGTGCCAGCAGTTCTATGGGCGGAGTTAACGGGCCCCAGCATTTT.

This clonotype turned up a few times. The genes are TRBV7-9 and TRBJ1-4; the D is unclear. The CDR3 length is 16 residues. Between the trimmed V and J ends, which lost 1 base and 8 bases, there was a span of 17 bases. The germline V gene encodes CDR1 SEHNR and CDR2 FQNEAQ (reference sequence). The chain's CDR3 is CASSLGSSPSAEKLFF. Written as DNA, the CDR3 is TGTGCCAGCAGCTTAGGCTCGTCCCCTTCGGCGGAAAAACTGTTTTTT. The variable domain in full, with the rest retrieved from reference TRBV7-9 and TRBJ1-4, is DTGVSQNPRHKITKRGQNVTFRCDPISEHNRLYWYRQTLGQGPEFLTYFQNEAQLEKSRLLSDRFSAERPKGSFSTLEIQRTEQGDSAMYLCASSLGSSPSAEKLFFGSGTQLSVL.

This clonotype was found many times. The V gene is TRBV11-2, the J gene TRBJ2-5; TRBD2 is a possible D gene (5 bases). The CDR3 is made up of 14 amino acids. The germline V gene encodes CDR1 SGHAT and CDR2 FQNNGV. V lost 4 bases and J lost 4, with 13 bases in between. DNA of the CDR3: TGTGCCAGCAGCTCCCACCGGGGTTCAGAGACCCAGTACTTC. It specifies CASSSHRGSETQYF.

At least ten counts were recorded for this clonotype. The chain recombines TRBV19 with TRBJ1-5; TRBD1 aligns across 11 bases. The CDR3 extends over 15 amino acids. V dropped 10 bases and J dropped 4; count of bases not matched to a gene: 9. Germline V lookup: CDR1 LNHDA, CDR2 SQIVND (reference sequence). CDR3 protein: CATYPDRGLNQPQHF. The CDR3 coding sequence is TGTGCCACCTACCCGGACAGGGGGCTGAATCAGCCCCAGCATTTT. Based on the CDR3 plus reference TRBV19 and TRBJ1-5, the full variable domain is DGGITQSPKYLFRKEGQNVTLSCEQNLNHDAMYWYRQDPGQGLRLIYYSQIVNDFQKGDIAEGYSVSREKKESFPLTVTSAQKNPTAFYLCATYPDRGLNQPQHFGDGTRLSIL.

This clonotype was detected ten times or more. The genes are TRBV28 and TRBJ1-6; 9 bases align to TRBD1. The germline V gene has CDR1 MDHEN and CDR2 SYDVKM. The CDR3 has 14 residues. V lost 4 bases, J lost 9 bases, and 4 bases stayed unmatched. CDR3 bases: TGTGCCAGCAGTTCGGGACAGGGTACTTCACCCCTCCACTTT. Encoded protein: CASSSGQGTSPLHF.